Listed below are T cell receptor beta chains from one sample, sequenced in a study of shared clonotypes between healthy human individuals. Using immunoSEQ multiplex PCR, the repertoire was profiled, and TCRdb retains in-frame clones only, with some absent. The table includes around 940,000 clones, approximately 80% detected once. Sequenced input: memory CD4+ T cells sorted from blood. The origin of the receptors is a man between 18 and 29 years old in good health. Each CDR3 is given with its conserved first and last residue. The D gene is left open where the match is weak. Only some rows state a clone size, as once, few, many or a class for expanded clones.

j_call clone_size v_call d_call cdr3_nt cdr3_aa
TRBJ2-7 NA TRBV7-9 NA TGTGCCAGCAGCCGTGTTTCCCCCGGCTACGAGCAGTACTTC CASSRVSPGYEQYF
TRBJ2-2 NA TRBV10-3 TRBD2 TGTGCCATCAGTAGACTAGCGGGAGGGGCCGGGGAGCTGTTTTTT CAISRLAGGAGELFF
TRBJ2-2 NA TRBV10-3 TRBD1 TGTGCCATCAGTGAGTCCGGGACAGGGGGCTCCGGGGAGCTGTTTTTT CAISESGTGGSGELFF
TRBJ2-3 many TRBV28 TRBD1 TGTGCCAGCAGTCTATCGGACAGGGGACTAGATACGCAGTATTTT CASSLSDRGLDTQYF
TRBJ2-3 NA TRBV5-6 NA TGTGCCAGCAGCCTTACCCAGACGCTCTCCACAGATACGCAGTATTTT CASSLTQTLSTDTQYF
TRBJ1-1 NA TRBV7-2 TRBD1 TGTGCCAGCAGCAGCCGGGACAGAAGCACTGAAGCTTTCTTT CASSSRDRSTEAFF
TRBJ1-1 NA TRBV9 TRBD1 TGTGCCAGCAGCCCCCAGGGGGCGCAGGGAACTGAAGCTTTCTTT CASSPQGAQGTEAFF
TRBJ2-3 NA TRBV7-9 TRBD1 TGTGCCAGCAGCTTCGGACAGGGAGATTCGAATACGCAGTATTTT CASSFGQGDSNTQYF
TRBJ2-5 NA TRBV30 TRBD2 TGTGCCTCGGGACTAGCGGGAGATATTTCCCAAGAGACCCAGTACTTC CASGLAGDISQETQYF
TRBJ2-2 NA TRBV10-3 NA TGTGCCATCAGGGCCACGGAGGTCTCCGGGGAGCTGTTTTTT CAIRATEVSGELFF
TRBJ2-3 NA TRBV15 TRBD2 TGTGCCACCAGCAACCCGGGACTAGTGACAGATACGCAGTATTTT CATSNPGLVTDTQYF
TRBJ2-5 NA TRBV5-6 TRBD1 TGTGCCAGCAGCTTGACCGGGACAGAGCAAGAGACCCAGTACTTC CASSLTGTEQETQYF
TRBJ2-1 few TRBV2 NA TGTGCCAGCAGTGAAGTGGGATTTGGGGGCAATGAGCAGTTCTTC CASSEVGFGGNEQFF
TRBJ1-6 NA TRBV5-4 NA TGTGCCAGCAGCTTGGGGTTTGAATACTCACCCCTCCACTTT CASSLGFEYSPLHF
TRBJ2-7 once TRBV11-2 NA TGTGCCAGCAGCTTAGTTCCTTCCTACGAGCAGTACTTC CASSLVPSYEQYF
TRBJ2-7 NA TRBV30 NA TGTGCCTGGAGTGTCAATCCCCAGGACAGTTCCTACGAGCAGTACTTC CAWSVNPQDSSYEQYF
TRBJ1-6 NA TRBV5-1 NA TGCGCCAGCAGCTCCGGGTGGGGGGCGATGGCGCCCCTCCACTTT CASSSGWGAMAPLHF
TRBJ1-2 NA TRBV20-1 NA TGCAGTGCTAGAGTGGAATATGGCTACACCTTC CSARVEYGYTF
TRBJ2-7 NA TRBV9 NA TGTGCCAGCAGCGTTTCCTCGGGTTCCAGGAAATACGAGCAGTACTTC CASSVSSGSRKYEQYF
TRBJ2-2 NA TRBV2 TRBD1 TGTGCCAGCAGGGACAGGGTTTCCACGTTGTCCGGGGAGCTGTTTTTT CASRDRVSTLSGELFF
TRBJ1-4 few TRBV29-1 NA TGCAGCGTTGAAGACCCCAGCAGGGATGGAACTAATGAAAAACTGTTTTTT CSVEDPSRDGTNEKLFF